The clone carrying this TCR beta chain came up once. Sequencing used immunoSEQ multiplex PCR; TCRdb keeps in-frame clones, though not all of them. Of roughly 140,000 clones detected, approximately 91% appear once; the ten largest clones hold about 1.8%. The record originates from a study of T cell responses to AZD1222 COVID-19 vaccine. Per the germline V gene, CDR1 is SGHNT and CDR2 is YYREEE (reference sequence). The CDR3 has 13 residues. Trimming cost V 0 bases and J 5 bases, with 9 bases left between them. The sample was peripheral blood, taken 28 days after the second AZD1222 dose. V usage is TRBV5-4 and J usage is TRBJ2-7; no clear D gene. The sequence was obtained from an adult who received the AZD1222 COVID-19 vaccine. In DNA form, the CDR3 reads TGTGCCAGCAGCTTGGACCTTTCGGACGAGCAGTACTTC. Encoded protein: CASSLDLSDEQYF.